These 24 T cell receptor beta chains were sequenced from one sample in a study of T cell responses to AZD1222 COVID-19 vaccine. TCRdb's table, derived via immunoSEQ multiplex PCR, lists solely in-frame clones and lacks some. The sample holds 140,000 or so clones, approximately 91% seen once. Sample: peripheral blood, taken 28 days after the second AZD1222 dose. Source of these receptors: an adult who received the AZD1222 COVID-19 vaccine.

The chain is built from TRBV11-3 and TRBJ1-2; D remains ambiguous. The germline V and J ends were trimmed by 4 bases and 4 bases, with 10 bases remaining between them. The CDR3 is 13 amino acids. In germline, CDR1 is SGHNT, CDR2 YENEEA. The CDR3 region is CASSSLRGYGYTF. The CDR3 DNA follows: TGTGCCAGCAGCTCACTCCGGGGCTATGGCTACACCTTC. Full variable domain (missing parts from reference TRBV11-3 and TRBJ1-2): EAGVVQSPRYKIIEKKQPVAFWCNPISGHNTLYWYLQNLGQGPELLIRYENEEAVDDSQLPKDRFSAERLKGVDSTLKIQPAELGDSAVYLCASSSLRGYGYTFGSGTRLTVV.

This clone appeared a few times. V and J are TRBV11-2 and TRBJ2-2; 9 bases fit TRBD1. Germline trimming cut 4 bases from V and 0 bases from J; bases unmatched to any gene: 6. Per the germline V gene, CDR1 is SGHAT and CDR2 is FQNNGV. This CDR3 has 17 amino acids. Written as DNA, the CDR3 is TGTGCCAGCAGCTCGAGAACAGGGGGCGCGAACACCGGGGAGCTGTTTTTT. It yields the protein CASSSRTGGANTGELFF.

The CDR3 coding sequence is TGTGCCAGCAGCTTAGGGGGTCGGGATAGCACTGAAGCTTTCTTT. Protein product: CASSLGGRDSTEAFF. This chain uses TRBV7-9 with TRBJ1-1; D gene unclear. Trimming took off 1 base at V and 4 bases at J, with 13 bases between the two ends. The CDR3 spans 15 residues. The germline V gene has CDR1 SEHNR and CDR2 FQNEAQ (reference sequence).

The CDR3 DNA is TGTGCCACCAACTGGGGGACCGGGGAGCTGTTTTTT. Residues: CATNWGTGELFF. This chain links TRBV6-5 with TRBJ2-2; the D call may be TRBD1 or TRBD2 (5 bases each). The germline V and J ends were trimmed by 10 bases and 5 bases, with 11 bases remaining between them. CDR1 and CDR2 from the germline V gene are MNHEY and SVGAGI. The length of the CDR3 is 12 residues.

The CDR3 DNA reads as TGTGCCAGCAGTCAACAGGGATCTGGGGCCAACGTCCTGACTTTC. Protein sequence: CASSQQGSGANVLTF. The rearrangement uses TRBV6-5 and TRBJ2-6; D is perhaps TRBD1 (6 bases). V lost 5 bases, J lost 1 base, and 9 bases lay in between. This CDR3 contains 15 residues. CDR1 is MNHEY and CDR2 is SVGAGI in the germline V gene.

The chain carries TRBV5-6 and TRBJ1-2; the D gene is possibly TRBD1 (5 bases). The CDR3 has 14 amino acids. Between the trimmed V and J ends, which lost 4 bases and 6 bases, there was a span of 16 bases. Germline CDR1 reads SGHDT; CDR2 reads YYEEEE. The CDR3 DNA is TGTGCCAGCAGCCCGGTCCAGGGTTCGCATGGCTACACCTTC. Translating it yields CASSPVQGSHGYTF.

This clone was counted a few times. The J gene is TRBJ2-5, the V gene TRBV2, with D uncertain. Germline V CDR1 and CDR2: SNHLY, FYNNEI. The CDR3 has 13 residues. The V end lost 4 bases, the J end lost 7 bases, and 13 bases lay between the germline ends. The DNA of the CDR3 is TGTGCCAGCAGTGCCCCATTTACGGCGACCCAGTACTTC. Translating it yields CASSAPFTATQYF.

The rearrangement links TRBV9 to TRBJ1-6, with D perhaps matching TRBD1 (6 bases). Germline loops: CDR1 SGDLS, CDR2 YYNGEE. The length of the CDR3 is 15 residues. Trimming removed 3 bases at V and 3 bases at J, with 10 bases between. The CDR3 sequence: CASSAPQGYNSPLHF. DNA of the CDR3: TGTGCCAGCAGCGCCCCACAGGGCTATAATTCACCCCTCCACTTT.

This clone was seen just once. The chain joins TRBV9 to TRBJ1-6, with D maybe TRBD1 (6 bases). V was shortened by 6 bases and J by 7 bases, with 14 bases between the two germline ends. The CDR3 runs 14 residues. Germline CDR1 SGDLS, CDR2 YYNGEE. In nucleotides, the CDR3 is TGTGCCAGCACCCCCACGCAGGGGAATTCACCCCTCCACTTT. This sequence encodes CASTPTQGNSPLHF.

The chain couples TRBV19 to TRBJ1-1; TRBD1 matches at 7 bases. Germline values: CDR1 LNHDA, CDR2 SQIVND (reference sequence). The CDR3 is 12 residues long. V gave up 4 bases and J gave up 9 bases; unmatched junction bases: 5. The CDR3 nucleotides read TGTGCCAGTAGTAGGCTGGACAGGAAAGCTTTCTTT. Protein: CASSRLDRKAFF.

The chain uses TRBV5-6 and TRBJ1-2; D gene unclear. V was shortened by 0 bases and J by 5 bases, with 5 bases between the two germline ends. There are 12 residues in the CDR3. Germline V gives CDR1 SGHDT, CDR2 YYEEEE. The CDR3 reads CASSLVAYGYTF. CDR3 nucleotide sequence: TGTGCCAGCAGCTTGGTTGCGTATGGCTACACCTTC.

This clone was seen only a few times. The genes are TRBV20-1 and TRBJ2-3; the match to TRBD1 covers 7 bases. V dropped 3 bases and J dropped 5; count of bases not matched to a gene: 5. The CDR3 runs to 13 residues. CDR1 and CDR2 (germline): DFQATT, SNEGSKA (reference sequence). CDR3 bases: TGCAGTGCTAGTAAGGGGGCGGAAGATACGCAGTATTTT. This encodes CSASKGAEDTQYF.

The rearrangement uses TRBV25-1 and TRBJ1-1; D call uncertain. V dropped 6 bases and J dropped 1 base, with 3 bases sitting between them. The CDR3 runs to 11 residues. Germline V gene sequence: CDR1 MGHDK, CDR2 SYGVNS. CDR3 sequence: CASSGNTEAFF. The CDR3 region has the DNA TGTGCCAGCAGCGGGAACACTGAAGCTTTCTTT.

V and J are TRBV12-3 or TRBV12-4 and TRBJ1-5, with a tentative D call TRBD1 (5 bases). V gave up 6 bases and J gave up 7 bases, with 13 bases separating them. The CDR3 totals 13 residues. CDR3 coding DNA: TGTGCCAGCAGCCCGCAGGGTTGGCAGCCCCAGCATTTT. It is translated as CASSPQGWQPQHF.

This clone was seen only once. The chain uses TRBV7-2 and TRBJ2-1; D remains ambiguous. Germline loops: CDR1 SGHTA, CDR2 FQGNSA. The germline V and J ends were trimmed by 4 bases and 5 bases, with 15 bases remaining between them. This CDR3 has 15 residues. Here the CDR3 reads CASSSYRTNHNEQFF. The CDR3 nucleotides read TGTGCCAGCAGCTCTTACAGAACAAACCACAATGAGCAGTTCTTC.

The chain couples TRBV19 to TRBJ1-5; D remains ambiguous. V was clipped by 1 base and J by 7 bases, with 8 bases between them. CDR3 length: 13 amino acids. Germline-derived CDR1 and CDR2 are LNHDA and SQIVND (reference sequence). The chain's CDR3 is CASSIGVEQPQHF. Written as DNA, the CDR3 is TGTGCCAGTAGTATAGGGGTGGAGCAGCCCCAGCATTTT.

The chain links TRBV5-1 to TRBJ1-1; TRBD1 matches at 9 bases. V gave up 4 bases and J gave up 4 bases; unmatched junction bases: 5. CDR1 is SGHRS and CDR2 is YFSETQ in the germline V gene. CDR3 length: 14 amino acids. CDR3 sequence: CASSLTGGSTEAFF. In nucleotides, the CDR3 is TGCGCCAGCAGCCTCACAGGGGGCTCCACTGAAGCTTTCTTT.

The V call is TRBV19, the J call TRBJ1-1, with D possibly TRBD1 on 5 matching bases. The V gene's germline CDR1 is LNHDA and CDR2 SQIVND (reference sequence). This CDR3 is built from 14 residues. Trimming took 7 bases from V and 2 from J, leaving 14 bases between them. CDR3 DNA: TGTGCCAGTACCATCGACAGTTACAACACTGAAGCTTTCTTT. This translates into CASTIDSYNTEAFF.

The chain uses TRBV12-3 or TRBV12-4 and TRBJ1-5; D is uncertain. V dropped 2 bases and J dropped 5 bases, with 7 bases sitting between them. This CDR3 has 13 amino acids. Written as DNA, the CDR3 is TGTGCCAGCAGTTTACAGACCTATCAGCCCCAGCATTTT. This codes for CASSLQTYQPQHF.

The rearrangement uses TRBV7-5 and TRBJ1-2; the table names TRBD1, a call not compared with the DNA. TRBV7-5 is deemed a pseudogene. CDR3 length: 15 residues. The CDR3 DNA is TGTGTCAGAAGCTTAGCCCAGGGGGTAAGGGGAGGCTACACCTTC. Its translation: CVRSLAQGVRGGYTF.

The chain recombines TRBV5-1 with TRBJ2-2; 7 bases are shared with TRBD1. The junction had 15 bases not matched to a gene; V was cut back by 4 bases and J by 0 bases. Germline V gene sequence: CDR1 SGHRS, CDR2 YFSETQ. The CDR3 sequence is 19 residues long. In nucleotides, the CDR3 is TGCGCCAGCAGCCCCGCCGGGACAGCCCTTCTCCCGAACACCGGGGAGCTGTTTTTT. It encodes CASSPAGTALLPNTGELFF.

The genes are TRBV27 and TRBJ2-3, with D uncertain. The CDR3 totals 16 residues. CDR1 MNHEY and CDR2 SMNVEV come from the germline V gene (reference sequence). Trimming took 6 bases from V and 3 from J, leaving 19 bases between them. CDR3 DNA: TGTGCCAGCAGCAGGTTTGCGGACGTGAGAACAGATACGCAGTATTTT. It codes for CASSRFADVRTDTQYF.

This rearrangement joins TRBV18 to TRBJ1-5; 7 bases align to TRBD1. With V trimmed by 5 bases and J by 9 bases, 10 bases remained unmatched. Germline V gives CDR1 KGHSH, CDR2 LQKENI. This CDR3 spans 14 amino acids. CDR3 DNA sequence: TGTGCCAGCTCAAGGGACAGTGGGGAAGCGCCCCAGCATTTT. Encoded protein: CASSRDSGEAPQHF.

In its sample, this clone was seen once. The chain uses TRBV6-1 and TRBJ1-2; 10 bases are shared with TRBD1. Germline lookup yields CDR1 MNHNS and CDR2 SASEGT. With 1 base clipped from V and 4 bases from J, the junction kept 6 bases outside the gene matches. This CDR3 comprises 16 residues. The CDR3 is CASSEGGTGVPYGYTF. The DNA of the CDR3 is TGTGCCAGCAGTGAAGGGGGGACAGGGGTACCCTATGGCTACACCTTC.